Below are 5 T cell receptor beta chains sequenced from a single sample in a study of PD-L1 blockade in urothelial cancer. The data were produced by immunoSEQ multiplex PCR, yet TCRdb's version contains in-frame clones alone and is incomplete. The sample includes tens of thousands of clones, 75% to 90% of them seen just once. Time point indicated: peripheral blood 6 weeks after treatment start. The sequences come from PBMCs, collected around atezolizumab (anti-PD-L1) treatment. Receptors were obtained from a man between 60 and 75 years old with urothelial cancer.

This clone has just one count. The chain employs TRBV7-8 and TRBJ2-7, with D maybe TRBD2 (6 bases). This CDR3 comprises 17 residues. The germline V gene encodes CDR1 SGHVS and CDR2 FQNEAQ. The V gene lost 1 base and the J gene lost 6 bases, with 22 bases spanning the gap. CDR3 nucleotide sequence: TGTGCCAGCAGCTTAGTACGACCGGGGCAGGGAGGAATCGAGCAGTACTTC. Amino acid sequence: CASSLVRPGQGGIEQYF.

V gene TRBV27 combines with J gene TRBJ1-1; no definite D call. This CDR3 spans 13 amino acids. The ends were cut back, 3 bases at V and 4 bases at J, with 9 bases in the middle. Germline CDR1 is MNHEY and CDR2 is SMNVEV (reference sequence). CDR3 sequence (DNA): TGTGCCAGCAGTTTGGGCAGAAGCACTGAAGCTTTCTTT. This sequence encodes CASSLGRSTEAFF.

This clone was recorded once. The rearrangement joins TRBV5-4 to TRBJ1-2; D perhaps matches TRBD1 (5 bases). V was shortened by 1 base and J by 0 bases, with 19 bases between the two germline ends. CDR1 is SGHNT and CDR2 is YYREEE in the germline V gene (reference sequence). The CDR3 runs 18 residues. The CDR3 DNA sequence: TGTGCCAGCAGCTTGCCAGGCACGCTTGGGGCGTCTAACTATGGCTACACCTTC. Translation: CASSLPGTLGASNYGYTF.

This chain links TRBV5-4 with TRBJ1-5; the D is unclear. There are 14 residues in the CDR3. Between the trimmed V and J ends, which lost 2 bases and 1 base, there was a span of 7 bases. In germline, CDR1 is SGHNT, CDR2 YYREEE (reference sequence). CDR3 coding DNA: TGTGCCAGCAGCTTAGGAGGGAGCAATCAGCCCCAGCATTTT. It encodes CASSLGGSNQPQHF.

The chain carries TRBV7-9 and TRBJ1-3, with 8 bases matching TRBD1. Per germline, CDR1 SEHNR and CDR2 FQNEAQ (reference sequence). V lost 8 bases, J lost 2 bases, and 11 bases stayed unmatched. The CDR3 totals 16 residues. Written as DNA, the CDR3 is TGTGCCAGCGACCACAGCATCAGGGGGCCTGGAAACACCATATATTTT. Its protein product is CASDHSIRGPGNTIYF.